This T cell receptor beta chain was documented in a study of beta chain features in type 1 diabetes. Study-level findings and limits: Whether TCRB rearrangement is influenced by HLA type went unresolved here. Fewer junction insertions and more nucleotide deletions appeared in type 1 diabetes patients.

Every bit of the isolated RNA underwent reverse transcription, so sequencing read expressed TCRB transcripts. The repertoire was sequenced with immunoSEQ multiplex PCR; TCRdb's copy has only in-frame clones and lacks some. The sample has 250,000 to 350,000 clones; 9.5% to 11% are singletons. On this clone itself: As yet, its antigen is unknown.

The germline V gene has CDR1 LGHNA and CDR2 YSLEER. The CDR3 runs 16 residues. J lost 4 bases, V lost 4 bases, and 10 bases had no gene match. The sequence derives from a woman aged 25-40 years in good health. Sequenced: naive CD4+ T cells from blood. This chain connects TRBV4-3 to TRBJ2-5, with 9 bases identical to TRBD1. CDR3 loop: CASSLQPGQGTETQYF. DNA of the CDR3: TGCGCCAGCAGCCTGCAGCCGGGACAGGGTACAGAGACCCAGTACTTC.